The 28 T cell receptor beta chains reported below all come from one sample, sequenced in a study of cytomegalovirus exposure and HLA in healthy donors. Amplification used 60 Vbeta primers and 13 Jbeta primers. Data came from immunoSEQ multiplex PCR; TCRdb stores just in-frame clones and leaves some out. The repertoire includes roughly 160,000 clones, approximately 80% of them detected once, and roughly 10% sits in the top ten. The sample comprised PBMCs. The receptors derive from a man aged 50 to 59 in good health and CMV-seropositive.

V gene TRBV15 combines with J gene TRBJ2-1; TRBD1 might be the D (6 bases). The CDR3 loop spans 17 amino acids. Germline lookup yields CDR1 LNHNV and CDR2 YYDKDF (reference sequence). V was cut by 3 bases and J by 4 bases, with 19 bases left in between. DNA for the CDR3: TGTGCCACCAGCAGTGGACCTCCGGGACAACTTTACAATGAGCAGTTCTTC. It codes for CATSSGPPGQLYNEQFF.

This clone has a handful of counts. The chain carries TRBV7-2 and TRBJ1-1, with a tentative D call TRBD1 (5 bases). CDR1 SGHTA and CDR2 FQGNSA come from the germline V gene. This CDR3 spans 15 amino acids. Between the trimmed V and J ends, which lost 5 bases and 6 bases, there was a span of 19 bases. This CDR3 reads CASSPTGLWGAEAFF. The CDR3 DNA reads as TGTGCCAGCAGCCCAACGGGACTCTGGGGCGCTGAAGCTTTCTTT.

This chain joins TRBV19 and TRBJ2-7, with D possibly matching TRBD2 (5 bases). This CDR3 region has 14 residues. Germline CDR1 and CDR2: LNHDA and SQIVND (reference sequence). Trimming left V 3 bases short and J 3 bases short, with 12 bases between. The CDR3 coding sequence is TGTGCCAGTAGTATCCCGGGATCCAGCTACGAGCAGTACTTC. Translating gives CASSIPGSSYEQYF.

This rearrangement joins TRBV28 to TRBJ1-1; D call uncertain. Trimming took off 6 bases at V and 0 bases at J, with 11 bases between the two ends. The CDR3 is 14 residues long. The germline V gene encodes CDR1 MDHEN and CDR2 SYDVKM. The chain's CDR3 is CASSKPGVNTEAFF. The CDR3 nucleotides are TGTGCCAGCAGCAAACCTGGAGTGAACACTGAAGCTTTCTTT.

The chain joins TRBV7-2 to TRBJ1-1, with D tentatively TRBD1 (5 bases). V shed 8 bases and J shed 0 bases, with 16 bases lying between them. In germline, CDR1 is SGHTA, CDR2 FQGNSA. The CDR3 runs 15 residues. The CDR3 DNA reads as TGTGCCAGCTTGTGGGGGAGGACATTGAACACTGAAGCTTTCTTT. It yields the protein CASLWGRTLNTEAFF.

The rearrangement joins TRBV5-1 to TRBJ2-2; 10 bases line up with TRBD2. The V gene end was trimmed by 7 bases and the J gene end by 0 bases; junction bases not matched to a gene: 3. Germline lookup yields CDR1 SGHRS and CDR2 YFSETQ. The CDR3 covers 15 residues. The CDR3 DNA reads as TGCGCCAGCGAACTAGCGGGGTCGAACACCGGGGAGCTGTTTTTT. Its translation is CASELAGSNTGELFF.

The chain is built from TRBV28 and TRBJ2-1, with D perhaps matching TRBD1 (6 bases). The CDR3 is made up of 13 amino acids. V was shortened by 6 bases and J by 4 bases, with 10 bases between the two germline ends. CDR1 and CDR2 (germline): MDHEN, SYDVKM. The chain's CDR3 is CASREQGYNEQFF. The DNA for the CDR3 is TGTGCCAGCAGAGAACAGGGATACAATGAGCAGTTCTTC. The full variable domain, its missing parts supplied by reference TRBV28 and TRBJ2-1, is DVKVTQSSRYLVKRTGEKVFLECVQDMDHENMFWYRQDPGLGLRLIYFSYDVKMKEKGDIPEGYSVSREKKERFSLILESASTNQTSMYLCASREQGYNEQFFGPGTRLTVL.

Concerning this clone itself: The junction departs from germline at one end; a sequencing error may be responsible. This CDR3 is CSSSPRDRVNTGELFF. The CDR3 DNA is TGTTCCAGCAGCCCGAGGGACAGGGTGAACACCGGGGAGCTGTTTTTT. V is TRBV7-9 and J is TRBJ2-2; 9 nucleotides match TRBD1. Germline V lookup: CDR1 SEHNR, CDR2 FQNEAQ (reference sequence). The length of the CDR3 is 16 residues. Full variable domain (missing parts from reference TRBV7-9 and TRBJ2-2): DTGVSQNPRHKITKRGQNVTFRCDPISEHNRLYWYRQTLGQGPEFLTYFQNEAQLEKSRLLSDRFSAERPKGSFSTLEIQRTEQGDSAMYLCSSSPRDRVNTGELFFGEGSRLTVL.

In this sample, this clone turned up a few times. The rearrangement joins TRBV9 to TRBJ1-4; tentative D call: TRBD1 (5 bases). With 4 bases removed from V and 2 bases from J, the gap between germline ends came to 9 bases. Looked up from germline, CDR1 is SGDLS and CDR2 is YYNGEE. The CDR3 has 14 amino acids. The CDR3 loop reads CASSSKGTNEKLFF. CDR3 DNA: TGTGCCAGCAGCTCGAAGGGGACTAATGAAAAACTGTTTTTT.

V gene TRBV6-6 combines with J gene TRBJ2-2; TRBD1 aligns across 9 bases. The CDR3 loop spans 15 amino acids. Per germline, CDR1 MNHNY and CDR2 SVGAGI (reference sequence). V lost 4 bases to trimming and J lost 7 bases; unmatched junction nucleotides: 7. The chain's CDR3 is CASSLLVDRGGELFF. CDR3 nucleotides: TGTGCCAGCAGTTTATTAGTGGACAGGGGCGGGGAGCTGTTTTTT.

The chain recombines TRBV6-1 with TRBJ2-7, with 7 bases identical to TRBD2. V dropped 4 bases and J dropped 6; count of bases not matched to a gene: 12. This CDR3 is 15 amino acids long. The germline V gene has CDR1 MNHNS and CDR2 SASEGT. The CDR3 DNA reads TGTGCCAGCAGTGTAGGGACTACCCGCTTCCTCGAGCAGTACTTC. Its protein is CASSVGTTRFLEQYF.

The V gene is TRBV11-3, the J gene TRBJ2-7; 9 bases align to TRBD1. The germline V gene encodes CDR1 SGHNT and CDR2 YENEEA. V lost 2 bases and J lost 4; bases outside the gene matches: 6. The CDR3 sequence is 15 residues long. The CDR3 loop is CASSLYGTGYYEQYF. The CDR3 nucleotides are TGTGCCAGCAGCTTATACGGGACAGGGTATTACGAGCAGTACTTC.

The V and J genes are TRBV20-1 and TRBJ2-5; 8 bases line up with TRBD2. There are 11 residues in the CDR3. Trimming took 4 bases from V and 13 from J; bases not matched to a gene: 8. Germline V gene sequence: CDR1 DFQATT, CDR2 SNEGSKA (reference sequence). For the CDR3, the DNA is TGCAGTGCTAAGTCGCGGGGGGCTCTGTACTTC. This translates into CSAKSRGALYF.

The V gene is TRBV28, the J gene TRBJ2-6; unclear D gene. Deletions cut 3 bases from V and 5 bases from J, with 14 bases between. Germline CDR1 and CDR2: MDHEN and SYDVKM. CDR3 length: 16 amino acids. The CDR3 region is CASSFRHQTWANVLTF. The CDR3 region has the DNA TGTGCCAGCAGTTTCAGACATCAGACCTGGGCCAACGTCCTGACTTTC.

The chain joins TRBV2 to TRBJ2-3; D may be TRBD1 (5 bases). The CDR3 is 14 amino acids. Trimming took off 4 bases at V and 2 bases at J, with 10 bases between the two ends. Germline values: CDR1 SNHLY, CDR2 FYNNEI. CDR3 protein: CASSGGADTDTQYF. Written as DNA, the CDR3 is TGTGCCAGCAGTGGTGGGGCAGACACAGATACGCAGTATTTT.

This clone appeared once. The rearrangement links TRBV5-1 to TRBJ1-1; 7 bases are a match to TRBD1. The J segment lost 0 bases and the V segment lost 7 bases, leaving 6 bases of the junction unmatched. From germline, CDR1 is SGHRS and CDR2 YFSETQ. This CDR3 region has 14 residues. CDR3 nucleotide sequence: TGCGCCAGCCAAACCGGGACAGTGAACACTGAAGCTTTCTTT. It translates to CASQTGTVNTEAFF.

This clone was seen a few times. The J gene is TRBJ2-5, the V gene TRBV6-6, with a weak D call TRBD2 (5 bases). CDR3 size: 13 residues. Germline-derived CDR1 and CDR2 are MNHNY and SVGAGI (reference sequence). Trimming pared 5 bases from V and 4 bases from J, leaving 11 bases between. DNA for the CDR3: TGTGCCAGCAGTCGCGGGCCTGGAGAGACCCAGTACTTC. This codes for CASSRGPGETQYF.

The gene calls are TRBV19 and TRBJ2-1; the match to TRBD1 covers 7 bases. The germline V gene has CDR1 LNHDA and CDR2 SQIVND (reference sequence). Trimming at V came to 0 bases and at J to 10 bases, leaving 6 bases not matched to a gene. The length of the CDR3 is 14 residues. The CDR3 here is CASSIENRGEEQFF. In DNA form, the CDR3 reads TGTGCCAGTAGTATAGAAAACAGGGGCGAAGAGCAGTTCTTC.

This clone was seen a handful of times. The chain joins TRBV7-9 to TRBJ2-3; perhaps TRBD2 as D (6 bases). In germline, CDR1 is SEHNR, CDR2 FQNEAQ (reference sequence). The CDR3 is made up of 19 amino acids. Trimming shortened V by 1 base and J by 8 bases, and 28 bases separated the two germline ends. CDR3 protein: CASSLVPGDLPSNRRTQYF. The CDR3 DNA is TGTGCCAGCAGCTTAGTGCCGGGAGACTTACCCTCCAATCGACGTACGCAGTATTTT.

The chain combines TRBV28 with TRBJ1-1; D call uncertain. The germline CDR1 and CDR2 sequences are MDHEN and SYDVKM. The CDR3 is made up of 13 amino acids. V was cut by 5 bases and J by 3 bases, with 10 bases left in between. The CDR3: CASSKSRYTEAFF. In nucleotides, the CDR3 is TGTGCCAGCAGTAAGAGTCGGTACACTGAAGCTTTCTTT.

This chain's CDR3 is CASSPVLAGGPRRHNEQFF. The CDR3 bases are TGTGCCAGCAGCCCCGTACTAGCGGGAGGGCCTAGAAGGCACAATGAGCAGTTCTTC. The chain carries TRBV7-2 and TRBJ2-1, with 13 bases identical to TRBD2. Germline V lookup: CDR1 SGHTA, CDR2 FQGNSA. The CDR3 extends over 19 amino acids. With 5 bases clipped from V and 5 bases from J, the junction kept 15 bases outside the gene matches.

The chain uses TRBV7-9 and TRBJ1-3; a possible D gene is TRBD1 (6 bases). The CDR3 extends over 17 amino acids. Germline V gives CDR1 SEHNR, CDR2 FQNEAQ (reference sequence). Deletions cut 0 bases from V and 2 bases from J, with 14 bases between. The CDR3 DNA sequence: TGTGCCAGCAGCTTAGCGAGCAGGGGCTTTGCTGGAAACACCATATATTTT. Protein sequence: CASSLASRGFAGNTIYF.

This clone was picked up a small number of times. The V gene is TRBV5-5, the J gene TRBJ1-1; the D is unclear. This CDR3 region has 15 residues. Trimming left V 4 bases short and J 6 bases short, with 19 bases between. Germline CDR1 is SGHKS and CDR2 is YYEKEE (reference sequence). The CDR3 coding sequence is TGTGCCAGCAGCCTGGTCCTCACGAGGGAGGCTGAAGCTTTCTTT. This gives the protein CASSLVLTREAEAFF.

The CDR3 DNA reads as TGTGCCAGCAGCGAGCAGGGGAACACTGAAGCTTTCTTT. Protein sequence: CASSEQGNTEAFF. This chain links TRBV6-6 with TRBJ1-1; D is perhaps TRBD1 (5 bases). The CDR3 totals 13 residues. Germline values: CDR1 MNHNY, CDR2 SVGAGI (reference sequence). Trimming removed 6 bases from V and 1 base from J, with 9 bases in between.

The chain has TRBV9 and TRBJ2-3, with 12 nucleotides matching TRBD2. CDR1 and CDR2 from the germline V gene are SGDLS and YYNGEE. V gave up 0 bases and J gave up 4 bases; unmatched junction bases: 6. CDR3 length: 17 residues. CDR3 sequence reads: CASSVGASGGVPDTQYF. CDR3 DNA: TGTGCCAGCAGCGTAGGGGCTAGCGGGGGGGTACCAGATACGCAGTATTTT.

In this sample, this clone turned up a few times. This rearrangement joins TRBV6-5 to TRBJ2-1; D is perhaps TRBD2 (6 bases). Germline CDR1 is MNHEY and CDR2 is SVGAGI. V was pared by 6 bases and J by 2 bases, with 8 bases between. This CDR3 is built from 13 residues. The CDR3 loop is CASRGTAYNEQFF. As DNA, the CDR3 is TGTGCCAGCAGAGGGACTGCCTACAATGAGCAGTTCTTC.

This chain connects TRBV7-6 to TRBJ2-1; tentatively, D is TRBD2 (6 bases). The CDR3 is 13 residues long. Germline lookup yields CDR1 SGHVS and CDR2 FNYEAQ. Trimming removed 5 bases at V and 4 bases at J, with 9 bases between. CDR3 residues: CASSLRGYNEQFF. As DNA, the CDR3 is TGTGCCAGCAGCCTCCGGGGGTACAATGAGCAGTTCTTC.

V is TRBV5-5 and J is TRBJ1-1; 9 positions match TRBD1. Germline lookup yields CDR1 SGHKS and CDR2 YYEKEE (reference sequence). The V segment lost 3 bases and the J segment 5 bases; nucleotides outside the gene matches: 2. The CDR3 length is 13 residues. CDR3 sequence reads: CASSWGTGTEAFF. CDR3 DNA: TGTGCCAGCAGCTGGGGGACAGGGACTGAAGCTTTCTTT.